The 27 T cell receptor beta chains reported below all come from one sample, sequenced in a study of T cell changes during pregnancy in multiple sclerosis. TCRdb's copy holds only in-frame clones and misses some; the assay was immunoSEQ multiplex PCR. The sample has some 110,000 clones; around 90% are singletons. The specimen was peripheral blood, collected in the third trimester of pregnancy. These receptors originate from a female donor with multiple sclerosis, enrolled in a pregnancy study.

V gene TRBV11-3 combines with J gene TRBJ2-6; a possible D gene is TRBD1 (5 bases). CDR1 and CDR2 (germline): SGHNT, YENEEA. The CDR3 is 17 residues long. Between the trimmed V and J ends, which lost 1 base and 1 base, there was a span of 11 bases. CDR3 coding DNA: TGTGCCAGCAGCTTAGTGCTCTCAGGGTCTGGGGCCAACGTCCTGACTTTC. Translation: CASSLVLSGSGANVLTF.

The rearrangement uses TRBV19 and TRBJ1-4; D perhaps matches TRBD1 (6 bases). The V gene's germline CDR1 is LNHDA and CDR2 SQIVND (reference sequence). This CDR3 has 12 amino acids. CDR3: CATAGVNEKLFF. CDR3 nucleotide sequence: TGTGCAACCGCAGGGGTTAATGAAAAACTGTTTTTT.

This rearrangement joins TRBV28 to TRBJ1-2; 9 bases map to TRBD1. The V segment lost 6 bases and the J segment 1 base; nucleotides outside the gene matches: 18. This CDR3 is built from 19 residues. Germline CDR1 and CDR2: MDHEN and SYDVKM. In DNA form, the CDR3 reads TGTGCCAGCAGAGTCGGGGGATGGGGACAGGGAGGGTTTAACTATGGCTACACCTTC. Translating it yields CASRVGGWGQGGFNYGYTF.

The chain combines TRBV5-6 with TRBJ2-5, with unresolved D. The CDR3 length is 16 residues. Trimming stripped 2 bases from V and 5 bases from J, with 19 bases between. Germline values: CDR1 SGHDT, CDR2 YYEEEE. The CDR3 loop is CASSFLMTRDAETQYF. The CDR3 DNA sequence: TGTGCCAGCAGCTTTCTCATGACACGAGACGCGGAGACCCAGTACTTC.

This clone was observed a handful of times. The rearrangement joins TRBV6-5 to TRBJ1-4; possible D gene TRBD1, 5 bases. V was shortened by 6 bases and J by 10 bases, with 12 bases between the two germline ends. This CDR3 contains 12 residues. Germline V gene data show CDR1 as MNHEY and CDR2 as SVGAGI. The CDR3 loop reads CASSMPGGKLFF. In nucleotides, the CDR3 is TGTGCCAGCAGCATGCCCGGGGGAAAACTGTTTTTT.

The gene calls are TRBV5-1 and TRBJ1-1, with 7 bases lining up with TRBD1. The germline gives CDR1 SGHRS, CDR2 YFSETQ. This CDR3 is built from 18 residues. V lost 0 bases and J lost 0; bases outside the gene matches: 11. The CDR3: CASSLARDSQALNTEAFF. CDR3 sequence (DNA): TGCGCCAGCAGCTTGGCACGGGACAGCCAAGCGTTGAACACTGAAGCTTTCTTT.

Details on this clone: This CDR3 is also generated by other DNA sequences in the sample. The chain recombines TRBV7-2 with TRBJ1-1; tentative D call: TRBD1 (5 bases). Trimming left V 1 base short and J 1 base short, with 10 bases between. Germline values: CDR1 SGHTA, CDR2 FQGNSA. This CDR3 has 15 residues. CDR3 region: CASSLEGTGNTEAFF. The CDR3 DNA is TGTGCCAGCAGCTTAGAGGGGACTGGGAACACTGAAGCTTTCTTT.

The chain recombines TRBV19 with TRBJ1-2, with 8 bases identical to TRBD1. CDR1 and CDR2 from the germline V gene are LNHDA and SQIVND (reference sequence). The CDR3 extends over 16 amino acids. Trimming removed 5 bases from V and 4 bases from J; junction bases left unmatched: 12. CDR3 in DNA: TGTGCCAGTAGTCCCTGGGGTTTGGGACAGGTCTATGGCTACACCTTC. Translated, it gives CASSPWGLGQVYGYTF.

The chain is built from TRBV19 and TRBJ2-4, with D possibly TRBD2 on 6 matching bases. The CDR3 extends over 16 amino acids. The V end lost 6 bases, the J end lost 0 bases, and 15 bases lay between the germline ends. Germline V lookup: CDR1 LNHDA, CDR2 SQIVND (reference sequence). The CDR3 sequence: CASSPYGGLAKNIQYF. DNA for the CDR3: TGTGCCAGTAGCCCATACGGGGGTCTAGCCAAAAACATTCAGTACTTC.

V is TRBV4-1 and J is TRBJ2-2, with 8 positions matching TRBD1. Germline V gives CDR1 MGHRA, CDR2 YSYEKL. V lost 4 bases and J lost 4; bases outside the gene matches: 8. The length of the CDR3 is 16 residues. The chain's CDR3 is CASSLDQDRATGELFF. CDR3 nucleotide sequence: TGCGCCAGCAGCCTTGACCAGGACAGGGCCACCGGGGAGCTGTTTTTT.

The V and J genes are TRBV5-1 and TRBJ1-2; D is unclear. V was cut by 0 bases and J by 4 bases, with 10 bases left in between. The germline V gene has CDR1 SGHRS and CDR2 YFSETQ. The CDR3 spans 14 residues. This CDR3 reads CASSLGGSSYGYTF. DNA of the CDR3: TGCGCCAGCAGCTTGGGTGGGAGTTCCTATGGCTACACCTTC. Full variable domain (outside the CDR3, taken from reference TRBV5-1 and TRBJ1-2): KAGVTQTPRYLIKTRGQQVTLSCSPISGHRSVSWYQQTPGQGLQFLFEYFSETQRNKGNFPGRFSGRQFSNSRSEMNVSTLELGDSALYLCASSLGGSSYGYTFGSGTRLTVV.

The sample holds one count of this clone. The rearrangement uses TRBV10-1 and TRBJ2-1; TRBD2 aligns across 11 bases. Germline CDR1 and CDR2: WNHNN and SYGVQD (reference sequence). V trimming: 0 bases; J trimming: 6 bases; junction bases outside the gene matches: 4. This CDR3 has 16 amino acids. CDR3 region: CASSESRLAGPNEQFF. The CDR3 DNA reads as TGCGCCAGCAGTGAGTCCCGACTAGCGGGACCCAATGAGCAGTTCTTC.

CDR3 in DNA: TGTGCCAGCAGCTATGGCCAGGGGGAAGCTGGCTACACCTTC. It is translated as CASSYGQGEAGYTF. This chain joins TRBV7-9 and TRBJ1-2, with 7 bases that match TRBD1. Germline V gene lookup returns CDR1 SEHNR and CDR2 FQNEAQ (reference sequence). After removal of 4 bases from V and 7 bases from J, the junction contained 9 bases not matched to a gene. This CDR3 region has 14 residues.

The chain carries TRBV6-5 and TRBJ2-1; 11 bases map to TRBD2. The germline CDR1 and CDR2 sequences are MNHEY and SVGAGI. The V segment lost 4 bases and the J segment 10 bases; nucleotides outside the gene matches: 6. The CDR3 runs 14 residues. CDR3 nucleotides: TGTGCCAGCAGTTTAGCGGGAGGGCCTTGGGAGCAGTTCTTC. Encoded protein: CASSLAGGPWEQFF.

The genes are TRBV28 and TRBJ2-3; 8 nucleotides line up with TRBD2. The trim removed 7 bases at V and 2 bases at J, leaving 8 bases unmatched. Germline V gives CDR1 MDHEN, CDR2 SYDVKM. The CDR3 is 15 residues long. The CDR3 protein is CASTQQRGFTDTQYF. Written as DNA, the CDR3 is TGTGCCAGCACTCAGCAGCGGGGGTTCACAGATACGCAGTATTTT.

This chain connects TRBV6-6 to TRBJ2-7, with 7 bases identical to TRBD1. The CDR3 contains 13 residues. Germline lookup yields CDR1 MNHNY and CDR2 SVGAGI (reference sequence). Losses at the gene ends were 6 bases for V and 3 bases for J; bases not matched to a gene: 5. For the CDR3, the DNA is TGTGCCAGCAGAGGTTCAGGGGGCTACGAGCAGTACTTC. Encoded protein: CASRGSGGYEQYF.

The chain combines TRBV2 with TRBJ2-4; possible D gene TRBD1, 6 bases. V shed 2 bases and J shed 4 bases, with 9 bases lying between them. Germline V gene data show CDR1 as SNHLY and CDR2 as FYNNEI. The CDR3 loop spans 14 amino acids. The CDR3 DNA sequence: TGTGCCAGCAGTGAATCGAGGGGGAAAAACATTCAGTACTTC. The encoded protein is CASSESRGKNIQYF.

The J gene is TRBJ2-7, the V gene TRBV5-6; 8 bases fit TRBD1. V gave up 9 bases and J gave up 5 bases; unmatched junction bases: 13. Looked up from germline, CDR1 is SGHDT and CDR2 is YYEEEE. The CDR3 is 14 residues long. CDR3 nucleotides: TGTGCCATCTTAGGGGAGGACAGGGACCACGAGCAGTACTTC. Its translation is CAILGEDRDHEQYF.

Only one count was recorded for this clone. The chain has TRBV30 and TRBJ1-1; D not resolved. The germline gives CDR1 GTSNPN, CDR2 SVGIG (reference sequence). V lost 0 bases to trimming and J lost 1 base, with 9 bases between them. This CDR3 spans 14 amino acids. For the CDR3, the DNA is TGTGCCTGGAGTGTTGAGTTAAGGAACACTGAAGCTTTCTTT. Protein sequence: CAWSVELRNTEAFF. The variable domain in full, with the rest retrieved from reference TRBV30 and TRBJ1-1, is SQTIHQWPATLVQPVGSPLSLECTVEGTSNPNLYWYRQAAGRGLQLLFYSVGIGQISSEVPQNLSASRPQDRQFILSSKKLLLSDSGFYLCAWSVELRNTEAFFGQGTRLTVV.

The DNA of the CDR3 is TGTGCCAGCAGTTTACCGGGACTAGCCACCTACAATGAGCAGTTCTTC. Protein sequence: CASSLPGLATYNEQFF. This chain joins TRBV27 and TRBJ2-1; 9 nucleotides match TRBD2. The CDR3 loop spans 16 amino acids. Looked up from germline, CDR1 is MNHEY and CDR2 is SMNVEV (reference sequence). The V segment lost 2 bases and the J segment 2 bases; nucleotides outside the gene matches: 4.

The chain uses TRBV5-1 and TRBJ2-3, with D possibly TRBD1 on 5 matching bases. The CDR3 length is 14 residues. CDR1 SGHRS and CDR2 YFSETQ come from the germline V gene. V shed 4 bases and J shed 6 bases, with 15 bases lying between them. CDR3 nucleotides: TGCGCCAGCAGCCTGGGGCTAGAGGCGGATACGCAGTATTTT. Amino acid sequence: CASSLGLEADTQYF.

The rearrangement joins TRBV5-4 to TRBJ2-3; weak D call: TRBD1 (6 bases). The V gene's germline CDR1 is SGHNT and CDR2 YYREEE (reference sequence). This CDR3 contains 13 residues. With 4 bases removed from V and 1 base from J, the gap between germline ends came to 7 bases. Here the CDR3 DNA reads TGTGCCAGCAGCAACAGGGGCACAGATACGCAGTATTTT. It encodes CASSNRGTDTQYF.

V usage is TRBV5-1 and J usage is TRBJ2-3, with a weak D call TRBD2 (5 bases). V lost 0 bases, J lost 2 bases, and 13 bases lay in between. Germline-derived CDR1 and CDR2 are SGHRS and YFSETQ. The length of the CDR3 is 16 residues. The CDR3 DNA sequence: TGCGCCAGCAGCTTGGAAGGTCTAGCCTACACAGATACGCAGTATTTT. It encodes CASSLEGLAYTDTQYF.

The V call is TRBV10-1, the J call TRBJ1-2; D gene unclear. V dropped 6 bases and J dropped 7 bases, with 6 bases sitting between them. The CDR3 is 10 amino acids. Looked up from germline, CDR1 is WNHNN and CDR2 is SYGVQD (reference sequence). CDR3 amino acids: CASRASGYTF. DNA of the CDR3: TGCGCCAGCAGAGCTAGTGGCTACACCTTC.

The chain recombines TRBV2 with TRBJ1-2; D might be TRBD1 (5 bases). The V and J ends lost 2 bases and 8 bases respectively, with 15 bases between them. The CDR3 contains 14 residues. Germline CDR1 SNHLY, CDR2 FYNNEI. The CDR3 loop is CASSERAGPGGYTF. The CDR3 DNA is TGTGCCAGCAGTGAAAGGGCAGGGCCCGGCGGCTACACCTTC.

V gene TRBV2 combines with J gene TRBJ1-5; maybe TRBD1 (5 bases). CDR1 is SNHLY and CDR2 is FYNNEI in the germline V gene. Trimming took off 6 bases at V and 10 bases at J, with 16 bases between the two ends. This CDR3 region has 13 residues. The CDR3 nucleotides are TGTGCCAGCAGGAGAATCAGGGAAAGTCCCCAGCATTTT. Protein product: CASRRIRESPQHF.

The chain uses TRBV9 and TRBJ1-2, with 8 bases aligning to TRBD1. This CDR3 region has 14 residues. V gave up 5 bases and J gave up 8 bases; unmatched junction bases: 11. In germline, CDR1 is SGDLS, CDR2 YYNGEE. The CDR3 is CASRAGGLTGGYTF. In DNA, the CDR3 is TGTGCCAGCAGAGCAGGGGGCCTTACGGGAGGCTACACCTTC.